This T cell receptor (beta chain) was captured by sequencing in a study of T cell changes during pregnancy in multiple sclerosis. The method was immunoSEQ multiplex PCR; TCRdb's version includes in-frame clones alone and lacks a portion of them. The sample records roughly 70,000 clones, approximately 90% being singletons. The CDR3 sequence is 10 residues long. Germline lookup yields CDR1 ENHRY and CDR2 SYGVKD. On this clone: Its ends do not fully match the called genes, so a read error is possible.

The TCR originated in a female donor with multiple sclerosis, enrolled in a pregnancy study. This sample comprised peripheral blood, obtained in the third trimester of pregnancy. V is TRBV10-3 and J is TRBJ2-1; a possible D gene is TRBD1 (5 bases). CDR3 loop: CANSGNGQFF. The CDR3 DNA is TGTGCCAATTCAGGGAATGGGCAGTTCTTC.